These 23 T cell receptor beta chains originate from one sample sequenced in a study of blood T cell repertoires in COVID-19 (dated by TCRdb to about 2020). The library was generated by the immunoSEQ multiplex PCR assay. The source is immuneACCESS, and TCRdb retained only in-frame sequences with V and J called. Part of the clones is not carried over; for the studies checked, unresolved V genes explain less than half of this, and the remainder is unexplained. Recorded for this sample are 75,000 to 95,000 clones; 80% to 90% of them occurred a single time. 5.8% of the sample belongs to the ten largest clones. Sequenced sample: peripheral blood. Source of these receptors: a man aged 50 or older with active COVID-19.

The chain couples TRBV5-4 to TRBJ2-5; D gene unclear. CDR3 length: 13 amino acids. In germline, CDR1 is SGHNT, CDR2 YYREEE (reference sequence). V was trimmed by 1 base and J by 1 base, leaving 5 bases between them. This CDR3 reads CASSLTVQETQYF. DNA of the CDR3: TGTGCCAGCAGCTTGACAGTCCAAGAGACCCAGTACTTC.

This clone appeared a single time. This chain connects TRBV18 to TRBJ2-2, with D uncertain. Between the trimmed V and J ends, which lost 1 base and 2 bases, there was a span of 11 bases. Looked up from germline, CDR1 is KGHSH and CDR2 is LQKENI. The CDR3 has 16 amino acids. The CDR3: CASSPQSVFNTGELFF. CDR3 nucleotides: TGTGCCAGCTCACCACAATCAGTATTCAACACCGGGGAGCTGTTTTTT.

This clone was observed a handful of times. The chain combines TRBV6-2 or TRBV6-3 with TRBJ1-5, with D maybe TRBD1 (5 bases). The CDR3 length is 16 residues. V was cut by 5 bases and J by 0 bases, with 14 bases left in between. Germline-derived CDR1 and CDR2 are MNHEY and SVGEGT. The chain's CDR3 is CASSNQDSHSNQPQHF. CDR3 DNA sequence: TGTGCCAGCAGTAACCAAGACAGTCATAGCAATCAGCCCCAGCATTTT.

V gene TRBV9 combines with J gene TRBJ1-4, with a weak D call TRBD1 (6 bases). Germline-derived CDR1 and CDR2 are SGDLS and YYNGEE. The CDR3 is 17 amino acids. The V end was cut by 3 bases, the J end by 0 bases, with 15 bases between. The CDR3 protein is CASSADGGGATNEKLFF. The CDR3 DNA follows: TGTGCCAGCAGCGCCGATGGGGGCGGTGCAACTAATGAAAAACTGTTTTTT.

The chain has TRBV28 and TRBJ1-5; 8 nucleotides align to TRBD1. V trimming: 7 bases; J trimming: 0 bases; junction bases outside the gene matches: 14. The CDR3 length is 18 residues. Germline CDR1 is MDHEN and CDR2 is SYDVKM. The DNA for the CDR3 is TGTGCCAGCACCCCTACCAGGGGGCGCGGGTATAGCAATCAGCCCCAGCATTTT. This sequence encodes CASTPTRGRGYSNQPQHF.

This rearrangement joins TRBV28 to TRBJ1-5, with D tentatively TRBD1 (6 bases). This CDR3 spans 15 amino acids. V was cut by 7 bases and J by 4 bases, with 17 bases left in between. CDR1 and CDR2 (germline): MDHEN, SYDVKM. In DNA form, the CDR3 reads TGTGCCAGCATCGTCGACAGGAACGTTAATCAGCCCCAGCATTTT. Protein: CASIVDRNVNQPQHF.

This chain joins TRBV14 and TRBJ1-2, with TRBD1 identical over 9 bases. Per the germline V gene, CDR1 is SGHDN and CDR2 is FVKESK. The CDR3 runs 14 residues. V trimming: 5 bases; J trimming: 6 bases; junction bases outside the gene matches: 7. This CDR3 reads CASSFGQGRDGYTF. The CDR3 DNA reads as TGTGCCAGCAGCTTTGGACAGGGGAGAGATGGCTACACCTTC.

The V call is TRBV3-1 (or the pseudogene TRBV3-2), the J call TRBJ1-2; 8 bases line up with TRBD1. Germline V gives CDR1 LGHDT, CDR2 YNNKEL (reference sequence). The junction had 3 bases not matched to a gene; V was cut back by 6 bases and J by 3 bases. This CDR3 spans 13 amino acids. This CDR3 reads CASRGTGDYGYTF. The CDR3 nucleotides are TGTGCCAGCAGGGGGACAGGAGACTATGGCTACACCTTC.

The chain joins TRBV4-3 to TRBJ1-4, with 7 bases identical to TRBD1. This CDR3 has 18 amino acids. CDR1 and CDR2 from the germline V gene are LGHNA and YSLEER. The V segment lost 1 base and the J segment 4 bases; nucleotides outside the gene matches: 12. CDR3: CASSQVGIRDSDNEKLFF. The CDR3 nucleotides are TGCGCCAGCAGCCAAGTGGGGATCCGGGACAGTGATAATGAAAAACTGTTTTTT.

This chain joins TRBV29-1 and TRBJ1-1; D remains ambiguous. Germline V gene lookup returns CDR1 SQVTM and CDR2 ANQGSEA. The CDR3 sequence is 12 residues long. Trimming removed 6 bases at V and 7 bases at J, with 15 bases between. The CDR3 region has the DNA TGCAGCGTCCTCATCCCGGGGAATGAAGCTTTCTTT. This gives the protein CSVLIPGNEAFF.

This clone has only one observation. This chain connects TRBV6-9 to TRBJ1-6, with 7 bases identical to TRBD1. The V segment lost 5 bases and the J segment 8 bases; nucleotides outside the gene matches: 12. The germline V gene has CDR1 MNHGY and CDR2 SVAAGI. CDR3 size: 16 residues. The CDR3 DNA sequence: TGTGCCAGCAGTCCCTACGGGGACAGTTTTCATTCACCCCTCCACTTT. It yields the protein CASSPYGDSFHSPLHF.

The chain combines TRBV5-4 with TRBJ2-3, with 9 bases identical to TRBD2. Germline CDR1 reads SGHNT; CDR2 reads YYREEE (reference sequence). J gave up 4 bases and V 3 bases, and 6 bases lay outside the gene matches. The CDR3 runs 15 residues. The CDR3 nucleotides are TGTGCCAGCAGCTCCAGACTAGCGGAGTCAGATACGCAGTATTTT. It codes for CASSSRLAESDTQYF. Variable domain in full (rest from reference TRBV5-4 and TRBJ2-3): ETGVTQSPTHLIKTRGQQVTLRCSSQSGHNTVSWYQQALGQGPQFIFQYYREEENGRGNFPPRFSGLQFPNYSSELNVNALELDDSALYLCASSSRLAESDTQYFGPGTRLTVL.

This chain connects TRBV11-3 to TRBJ2-1, with 8 bases that match TRBD2. Germline V lookup: CDR1 SGHNT, CDR2 YENEEA. The CDR3 contains 17 residues. V was pared by 5 bases and J by 0 bases, with 9 bases of the junction left unmatched. Here the CDR3 DNA reads TGTGCCAGCAGCCCTACCTTAAGCGGGAGCTCCTACAATGAGCAGTTCTTC. It translates to CASSPTLSGSSYNEQFF.

The chain joins TRBV3-1 (or the pseudogene TRBV3-2) to TRBJ1-3; D is uncertain. The CDR3 has 15 amino acids. Trimming removed 3 bases from V and 0 bases from J, with 9 bases in between. Germline V gene data show CDR1 as LGHDT and CDR2 as YNNKEL (reference sequence). In DNA, the CDR3 is TGTGCCAGCAGCCACGGTTTATCCTCTGGAAACACCATATATTTT. Translated: CASSHGLSSGNTIYF.

The V and J genes are TRBV11-2 and TRBJ2-5; TRBD2 is a possible D gene (6 bases). V lost 4 bases to trimming and J lost 4 bases, with 13 bases between them. Germline V CDR1 and CDR2: SGHAT, FQNNGV. The CDR3 consists of 14 residues. CDR3 nucleotides: TGTGCCAGCAGCTCACCCCGGGGGTCAGAGACCCAGTACTTC. As protein: CASSSPRGSETQYF.

The rearrangement joins TRBV28 to TRBJ1-4, with 8 bases lining up with TRBD1. Trimming cost V 6 bases and J 6 bases; bases outside gene matches: 6. CDR3 size: 14 residues. Per the germline V gene, CDR1 is MDHEN and CDR2 is SYDVKM. The CDR3 here is CASSRDRGYEKLFF. CDR3 bases: TGTGCCAGCAGCAGAGACAGGGGTTATGAAAAACTGTTTTTT.

CDR3 amino acids: CASSLYSDTQYF. CDR3 in DNA: TGTGCCAGCAGCTTGTACAGTGATACGCAGTATTTT. The chain recombines TRBV5-5 with TRBJ2-3, with D unclear. The CDR3 sequence is 12 residues long. V was cut by 1 base and J by 6 bases, with 6 bases left in between. Germline CDR1 reads SGHKS; CDR2 reads YYEKEE (reference sequence).

This clone was counted a few times. This chain links TRBV4-2 with TRBJ2-2, with TRBD1 matching 10 bases. The CDR3 is made up of 16 amino acids. The germline V gene has CDR1 LGHNA and CDR2 YNFKEQ. J was trimmed by 9 bases and V by 4 bases; bases with no gene match: 11. CDR3 bases: TGTGCCAGCAGCCCTGGGACAGGGGAAGCGAGGTGGGAGCTGTTTTTT. This sequence encodes CASSPGTGEARWELFF.

The chain employs TRBV5-1 and TRBJ2-7; no firm D call. The CDR3 runs 14 residues. V lost 1 base and J 2 bases, leaving 10 bases between the germline ends. The germline V gene has CDR1 SGHRS and CDR2 YFSETQ. The CDR3 reads CASSLRQRPYEQYF. Written as DNA, the CDR3 is TGCGCCAGCAGCTTGCGGCAGAGGCCCTACGAGCAGTACTTC.

The sample holds one count of this clone. CDR3 protein: CASSQGAHQPQHF. In nucleotides, the CDR3 is TGTGCCAGCAGCCAGGGGGCGCATCAGCCCCAGCATTTT. V gene TRBV3-1 (or the pseudogene TRBV3-2) combines with J gene TRBJ1-5, with a tentative D call TRBD1 (6 bases). CDR3 length equals 13 residues. Germline V CDR1 and CDR2: LGHDT, YNNKEL (reference sequence). Trimming stripped 3 bases from V and 5 bases from J, with 8 bases between.

The V call is TRBV28, the J call TRBJ1-1; 8 bases are a match to TRBD1. The CDR3 contains 13 residues. CDR1 is MDHEN, CDR2 SYDVKM, per germline. Losses at the gene ends were 6 bases for V and 11 bases for J; bases not matched to a gene: 11. CDR3 region: CASRVVNRGEAFF. CDR3 bases: TGTGCCAGCAGGGTTGTTAACAGGGGGGAGGCTTTCTTT.

The genes are TRBV20-1 and TRBJ2-2; TRBD1 matches 8 bases. The CDR3 totals 11 residues. With V trimmed by 0 bases and J by 16 bases, 4 bases remained unmatched. The germline V gene has CDR1 DFQATT and CDR2 SNEGSKA (reference sequence). The CDR3 is CSARDPGGAFF. In nucleotides, the CDR3 is TGCAGTGCTAGAGATCCAGGGGGCGCGTTTTTT.

The V gene is TRBV10-3, the J gene TRBJ1-1, with 9 bases identical to TRBD1. Germline CDR1 ENHRY, CDR2 SYGVKD. The CDR3 is made up of 14 amino acids. Trimming took 4 bases from V and 3 from J; bases not matched to a gene: 3. The CDR3 sequence is CAISVRTGDTEAFF. The CDR3, as DNA: TGTGCCATCAGTGTAAGGACAGGGGACACTGAAGCTTTCTTT.